What follows describes a single TCR beta chain. The clone's antigen remains unknown. No base quality information exists; no much larger clone differs at one position. In total, 630 or so healthy bone marrow donors made up the cohort. At the time of sampling, all cohort members were nominally healthy, though unrecorded immune exposures were likely present. The donor tested CMV seropositive and was one of the 289 seropositive cohort members. A peripheral blood sample was provided by each donor, and peripheral blood mononuclear cells were used for TCR beta sequencing. Genomic DNA was extracted from the blood cell samples with the Qiagen DNeasy Blood Extraction Kit. The sample comes from a study of cytomegalovirus exposure and HLA in healthy donors (dated by TCRdb to between 2016 and 2019). Regarding the research as a whole: An earlier analysis of approximately 640 of the donors reported approximately 290 Gb of sequence data and some 120 million unique TCR beta sequences from roughly 200 million T cells. Approximately 310 gigabases of sequencing data and 70 million to 85 million unique TCR sequences were included in an early release covering about 700 HLA-typed donors. The genetic ancestry cluster associated with self-reported Caucasian donors included roughly 84% of the 350 to 500 genotyped donors. The aim of the study was to test whether cataloging public T cell receptors could identify signatures of past pathogen exposure. The T cell repertoires of around 730 subjects were profiled by immunosequencing and related to cytomegalovirus serostatus. Besides the first cohort of roughly 660 subjects, a separate validation cohort made up of roughly 120 different subjects was used. High-throughput TCR immunosequencing, statistical association of individual TCRs with disease status, and machine learning were combined to predict cytomegalovirus infection status. A later analysis re-analyzed previously published TCR beta repertoires from 660 or so donors and added high-resolution HLA genotyping to study TCR occurrence patterns. In the later analysis, no new phenotypic data were used to find candidate immune exposures; instead, reliance was placed on TCR beta sequences and their occurrence across donors. An earlier analysis of more than 450 of the donors used high-throughput TCR beta sequencing to judge whether each TCR beta V gene segment behaved as functional or pseudogenic. Alongside the repertoire data, information on donor age, sex, ethnicity and CMV serostatus was compiled. In a later genetic analysis, genome-wide SNP genotypes for about 55% of the roughly 700 donors were used, and that subset was treated as a discovery cohort. All discovery cohort repertoires had been generated using a single sequencing platform. HLA typing included class I and class II loci at four-digit resolution. The number of typed donors differed by locus: 629-630 for A, B, C, DRB1 and DQB1; some 500 for DQA1; some 610 for DPA1; and roughly 450 for DPB1. Roughly five DR-DQ haplotypes were handled as single units for association and clustering because linkage in the cohort was strong. Across 398 genotyped donors of the cohort, an average of approximately 200,000 unique TCR beta nucleotide sequences per donor were sequenced, and roughly 20% of those sequences were non-productive.

The library relied on the immunoSEQ multiplex PCR assay. A mixture of 60 forward primers for TCR Vbeta segments and 13 reverse primers for TCR Jbeta segments was used in the multiplex PCR. The CDR3 region of rearranged TCR beta genes was amplified from genomic DNA with a multiplex PCR assay. Amplified TCR beta libraries were sequenced as 87-base-pair reads on the Illumina HiSeq System. Under the source paper's analysis protocol: A later analysis counted approximately 74 million unique TCR beta chains across the 640 or so repertoires, and 9.5 million to 11 million of these chains were shared by at least two donors. A nearest-neighbor algorithm error-corrected the raw reads and collapsed the reads into unique sequences, merging closely related sequences to remove PCR and sequencing errors. Alignment of CDR3 sequences to IMGT reference sequences was used to assign V, D and J gene segments. Each retained sequence needed at least a six-nucleotide match to both a V gene segment and a J gene segment. A rearrangement counted as productive if the CDR3 had no stop codons and remained in frame with V and J, and every other rearrangement counted as non-productive. Following IMGT convention, CDR3 was defined as the stretch from the second conserved V-encoded cysteine up to the conserved J-encoded phenylalanine. The earlier analysis of 450 to 750 of the donors excluded any sequence lacking an unambiguous match to a single V gene segment. An earlier analysis of about 590 of the donors classified V segments as functional when productive rearrangements were above 56.7% and as segregating when the standard deviation between donors was above 5%. To diagnose cytomegalovirus status from the catalog of TCR beta chain sequences, a statistical classification framework was built. A later analysis assigned V and J genes by comparing TCR nucleotide sequences with IMGT/GENE-DB human TR gene sequences. A later analysis assigned CDR3 sequences and most-parsimonious VDJ recombination scenarios with the TCRdist pipeline. In a later analysis, each TCR beta chain was defined by its CDR3 amino acid sequence together with its V-gene family, and reads without a unique V-gene family were excluded. A later analysis removed nearly 600 highly shared, low-generation-probability nucleotide sequences to deal with suspected cross-contamination and a sequencing artifact. In a later analysis, a clonal expansion index was calculated for each public chain from normalized within-repertoire ranks of inferred template counts. A later analysis computed generation probabilities with a VDJ recombination model fitted to out-of-frame rearrangements, and checked the results against IGoR. In a later analysis, hypergeometric tests were used to score TCR-TCR, TCR-HLA and TCR-CMV co-occurrence, with a repertoire-size bias correction applied to TCR pairs. To estimate false discovery rates, a later analysis permuted the HLA or CMV assignments 20 times. A later analysis grouped co-occurring TCRs with DBSCAN, adding TCRdist sequence similarity when clustering within HLA-allele-positive subsets. Repertoires with fewer than 30,000 or more than 120,000 public chains were left out of co-occurrence clustering, as were roughly five repertoires with anomalous nucleotide sharing. Entries here come from immuneACCESS through TCRdb and include only in-frame sequences with V and J called. Some clones fail to appear in such tables; in the studies checked, an unresolved V gene covers under half of the shortfall, and the cause of the remainder is unknown. The V and J calls and the clone size are those of that table, but D and trimming were determined from the DNA. This sample has 150,000 or so clones in its table, and around two thirds of those were observed once. The ten biggest clones cover less than 11% of the sample.

Paper-wide results and their limitations: Compared with the 666-donor mean, donors in an Asian-associated ancestry cluster had fewer N-insertions in productive TCRs, according to a later genetic analysis. Because HLA typing was unavailable for some donors at each locus, only the typed subset was used in association tests. When HLA alleles, especially DR and DQ, strongly co-occurred, attributing TCR associations to individual alleles was difficult. Specific HLA alleles were associated with over 15,000 TCR beta sequences at a false discovery rate of 0.05 in a later analysis. A later analysis found that TCR association rates varied across HLA loci, with DRB1 alleles showing the most associated TCRs and HLA-C alleles the fewest. A further reported finding was that TCR beta sequences accurately predicted the HLA-A and HLA-B alleles for most subjects in the first cohort. A cluster of highly shared sequence variants was judged likely to represent a technical artifact of the sequencing pipeline. According to a later analysis, most CMV-associated TCR beta chains appeared to be HLA-restricted, and the HLA associations seemed to be driven largely by CMV exposure. In an earlier analysis of roughly 560 of the donors, most TCR beta V segments were observed in productive rearrangements about 90% or about 30% of the time, broadly matching IMGT annotations. A few of the identified cytomegalovirus-associated TCR beta chains were confirmed in vitro to be specific for cytomegalovirus antigens. In the study, about 150 TCR beta chains were listed as associated with cytomegalovirus. Across donors, most TCR sequences were observed very rarely, whereas some public TCRs were present in many individuals. In a later analysis, HLA-associated TCR beta chains showed more clonal expansion and lower generation probabilities than non-associated chains that were equally common. Roughly uniform sequencing depth across donors was assumed in presence/absence analyses, although this assumption may not hold. This cohort had only TCR beta chains sequenced, and the lack of alpha or paired-chain data limited which features could be detected. Several of the top co-occurrence clusters appeared to be linked to parvovirus B19, influenza, CMV and Epstein-Barr virus, according to a later analysis. Correlated functional status among segregating V segments might be attributable to linkage disequilibrium, but an unknown experimental factor could not be ruled out. In both the original and validation cohorts, the classifier was reported to diagnose cytomegalovirus status with high specificity and sensitivity. According to the authors, the approach could potentially be generalized to other disease states and immunological phenotypes. V-gene and J-gene trimming of TCR beta chains was associated with a missense DCLRE1C variant in a later genetic analysis, and the association was replicated in an independent cohort. For the cohort, immune exposure information was limited to CMV serostatus. Because counts were too low, roughly 17 rarely observed V segments, including chromosome 9 orphons, were left out of the earlier analysis of several hundred of the donors.

Sequencing input: PBMCs. This clonotype was sampled from a man in his thirties or forties in good health and CMV-seropositive.

The sequenced DNA is TGCGCCAGCCTACCTCGAGAGCCACAAGAGACCCAGTACTTC. It translates to CASLPREPQETQYF. The chain is encoded by TRBV10-2 joined to TRBJ2-5; there is no confident call for the D gene. Measured from the cysteine to the phenylalanine, the CDR3 is 14 residues long. The DNA shown is the 42-base CDR3, in frame from base 1. V is clipped by 8 bases and J by 2 bases, and the sequence between their germline boundaries is 15 bases long. CDR1 is given as WSHSY and CDR2 as SAAADI, both from the germline V gene.